The 21 T cell receptor beta chains presented below share a single source sample, sequenced in a study of cytomegalovirus exposure and HLA in healthy donors (dated by TCRdb to the late 2010s). Library preparation used the immunoSEQ multiplex PCR assay. The multiplex PCR relied on a mix of 60 forward primers for TCR Vbeta segments and 13 reverse primers for TCR Jbeta segments. The clones in this table, taken by TCRdb from immuneACCESS, are in-frame only. Not every clone is retained; where verified, under half of the shortfall comes from an unresolved V gene, and the cause of the rest is unknown. In all, the sample holds 85,000 to 95,000 clones, and under 80% of those were seen once. In total, the top ten clones hold about a fifth of the sample. Sequencing was done on a sample of PBMCs. Every receptor here comes from a young man in good health and CMV-seropositive.

The chain has TRBV5-1 and TRBJ2-3; 7 bases are shared with TRBD1. The CDR3 runs to 14 residues. V trimming: 0 bases; J trimming: 4 bases; junction bases outside the gene matches: 2. CDR1 and CDR2 from the germline V gene are SGHRS and YFSETQ. The CDR3 reads CASSLEGAADTQYF. CDR3 nucleotide sequence: TGCGCCAGCAGCTTGGAGGGGGCGGCAGATACGCAGTATTTT.

The rearrangement uses TRBV28 and TRBJ2-4; 7 bases map to TRBD2. The germline V gene has CDR1 MDHEN and CDR2 SYDVKM. After removal of 9 bases from V and 4 bases from J, the junction contained 9 bases not matched to a gene. CDR3 size: 14 residues. CDR3 nucleotides: TGTGCCAGTGGGGGGGAGGGGCCAAAAAACATTCAGTACTTC. Protein: CASGGEGPKNIQYF. The complete variable domain, with remaining parts taken from reference TRBV28 and TRBJ2-4, reads DVKVTQSSRYLVKRTGEKVFLECVQDMDHENMFWYRQDPGLGLRLIYFSYDVKMKEKGDIPEGYSVSREKKERFSLILESASTNQTSMYLCASGGEGPKNIQYFGAGTRLSVL.

The chain links TRBV7-6 to TRBJ2-5, with 10 bases identical to TRBD2. This CDR3 has 17 amino acids. The trim removed 5 bases at V and 5 bases at J, leaving 14 bases unmatched. Looked up from germline, CDR1 is SGHVS and CDR2 is FNYEAQ. The DNA for the CDR3 is TGTGCCAGCAGCCCTATTGGGGGAGCGGGGGGGCCGGAGACCCAGTACTTC. It encodes CASSPIGGAGGPETQYF.

This chain connects TRBV7-9 to TRBJ2-5, with TRBD1 matching 10 bases. The V and J ends lost 3 bases and 2 bases, in that order; junction bases with no gene match: 6. Germline CDR1 is SEHNR and CDR2 is FQNEAQ (reference sequence). The CDR3 consists of 16 residues. The CDR3 DNA reads TGTGCCAGCAGCTTCGGTGACAGGGGGCAACAAGAGACCCAGTACTTC. Its protein product is CASSFGDRGQQETQYF. Based on the CDR3 plus reference TRBV7-9 and TRBJ2-5, the full variable domain is DTGVSQNPRHKITKRGQNVTFRCDPISEHNRLYWYRQTLGQGPEFLTYFQNEAQLEKSRLLSDRFSAERPKGSFSTLEIQRTEQGDSAMYLCASSFGDRGQQETQYFGPGTRLLVL.

The rearrangement joins TRBV27 to TRBJ2-3; 7 bases agree with TRBD2. Unmatched junction bases numbered 3, after V lost 3 bases and J lost 0 bases. CDR1 MNHEY and CDR2 SMNVEV come from the germline V gene (reference sequence). This CDR3 region has 15 residues. The CDR3 spells CASSFERGSTDTQYF. CDR3 nucleotide sequence: TGTGCCAGCAGTTTTGAGCGGGGAAGCACAGATACGCAGTATTTT.

The V gene is TRBV6-1, the J gene TRBJ1-2, with 7 bases aligning to TRBD1. Trimming removed 2 bases from V and 7 bases from J; junction bases left unmatched: 7. This CDR3 region has 14 residues. The germline CDR1 and CDR2 sequences are MNHNS and SASEGT. CDR3 protein: CASSEIDRESGYTF. In nucleotides, the CDR3 is TGTGCCAGCAGTGAAATCGACAGGGAGTCTGGCTACACCTTC.

The chain recombines TRBV28 with TRBJ2-6; 8 nucleotides line up with TRBD1. Germline-derived CDR1 and CDR2 are MDHEN and SYDVKM. V lost 6 bases to trimming and J lost 0 bases; unmatched junction nucleotides: 7. The CDR3 covers 17 residues. The CDR3 loop reads CASRVGQGNSGANVLTF. CDR3 DNA: TGTGCCAGCAGAGTAGGACAGGGAAACTCTGGGGCCAACGTCCTGACTTTC.

The gene calls are TRBV29-1 and TRBJ2-5; 10 bases agree with TRBD1. J gave up 3 bases and V 3 bases, and 1 base lay outside the gene matches. CDR3 length: 13 residues. Looked up from germline, CDR1 is SQVTM and CDR2 is ANQGSEA. CDR3: CSVEGTGEETQYF. In DNA form, the CDR3 reads TGCAGCGTTGAGGGGACAGGGGAAGAGACCCAGTACTTC.

The rearrangement joins TRBV7-9 to TRBJ2-7; maybe TRBD1 (6 bases). This CDR3 contains 13 residues. CDR1 SEHNR and CDR2 FQNEAQ come from the germline V gene (reference sequence). V lost 0 bases, J lost 4 bases, and 7 bases lay in between. CDR3 DNA: TGTGCCAGCAGCTTAGCGGGGGCGTACGAGCAGTACTTC. It specifies CASSLAGAYEQYF.

The rearrangement uses TRBV7-9 and TRBJ1-5; 9 positions match TRBD1. The germline V gene has CDR1 SEHNR and CDR2 FQNEAQ (reference sequence). The CDR3 covers 16 residues. Trimming removed 0 bases from V and 4 bases from J; junction bases left unmatched: 4. CDR3 in DNA: TGTGCCAGCAGCTTAGCGCTAGGACAGGGGAATCAGCCCCAGCATTTT. Translation: CASSLALGQGNQPQHF.

J is TRBJ1-5 and V is TRBV29-1, with TRBD1 identical over 9 bases. The germline V gene encodes CDR1 SQVTM and CDR2 ANQGSEA. The CDR3 totals 13 residues. V gave up 6 bases and J gave up 4 bases; unmatched junction bases: 4. This CDR3 reads CSVRTGENQPQHF. Here the CDR3 DNA reads TGCAGCGTCCGGACAGGGGAGAATCAGCCCCAGCATTTT.

The CDR3 coding sequence is TGTGCCAGCATCTCTTGGGGGGAAGGATATGGCTACACCTTC. Amino acid sequence: CASISWGEGYGYTF. The chain links TRBV6-5 to TRBJ1-2, with D tentatively TRBD1 (5 bases). Germline-derived CDR1 and CDR2 are MNHEY and SVGAGI. V was pared by 7 bases and J by 5 bases, with 17 bases between. This CDR3 comprises 14 residues.

The genes are TRBV7-3 and TRBJ2-2; D is possibly TRBD1 (6 bases). V gave up 1 base and J gave up 6 bases, with 12 bases separating them. The CDR3 contains 15 residues. Germline CDR1 SGHTA, CDR2 FQGTGA. The CDR3 DNA reads TGTGCCAGCAGCTTAAAGGGACACCCCGCCGGGGAGCTGTTTTTT. This gives the protein CASSLKGHPAGELFF.

J is TRBJ2-5 and V is TRBV7-9; 7 bases match TRBD1. Germline CDR1 SEHNR, CDR2 FQNEAQ (reference sequence). This CDR3 spans 15 amino acids. J gave up 2 bases and V 5 bases, and 8 bases lay outside the gene matches. The CDR3: CASSGPQGWQETQYF. As DNA, the CDR3 is TGTGCCAGCAGCGGACCACAGGGGTGGCAAGAGACCCAGTACTTC.

The chain recombines TRBV5-4 with TRBJ2-1; 11 nucleotides agree with TRBD2. The CDR3 consists of 15 residues. Germline V gene data show CDR1 as SGHNT and CDR2 as YYREEE (reference sequence). The V and J ends lost 3 bases and 4 bases, in that order; junction bases with no gene match: 3. The CDR3 loop reads CASSSTSGIYNEQFF. CDR3 coding DNA: TGTGCCAGCAGCTCGACTAGCGGGATTTACAATGAGCAGTTCTTC.

The chain couples TRBV28 to TRBJ2-5, with 12 bases fitting TRBD1. The J call may be in error: the DNA end matches TRBJ2-7 better. The germline V gene encodes CDR1 MDHEN and CDR2 SYDVKM. The CDR3 is made up of 15 amino acids. The CDR3 sequence: CASSPGTGGSYEQYF. CDR3 coding DNA: TGTGCCAGCAGTCCAGGGACAGGGGGCTCATACGAGCAGTACTTC.

The chain employs TRBV5-1 and TRBJ2-1; 10 bases agree with TRBD2. CDR1 is SGHRS, CDR2 YFSETQ, per germline. CDR3 size: 17 residues. V trimming: 3 bases; J trimming: 9 bases; junction bases outside the gene matches: 15. The CDR3 sequence: CASSYLLGTSEGGEQFF. As DNA, the CDR3 is TGCGCCAGCAGCTACCTTCTCGGGACTAGCGAGGGTGGTGAGCAGTTCTTC.

This clone was seen a handful of times. The genes are TRBV7-2 and TRBJ2-2, with D perhaps TRBD1 (5 bases). Germline CDR1 SGHTA, CDR2 FQGNSA. Between the trimmed V and J ends, which lost 0 bases and 3 bases, there was a span of 8 bases. The CDR3 length is 15 residues. The CDR3 bases are TGTGCCAGCAGCTTAGCAGGGGCGGACACCGGGGAGCTGTTTTTT. Its translation is CASSLAGADTGELFF.

The chain couples TRBV11-3 to TRBJ2-5; 10 nucleotides align to TRBD1. The CDR3 spans 15 residues. V was clipped by 5 bases and J by 5 bases; unmatched bases: 8. Germline-derived CDR1 and CDR2 are SGHNT and YENEEA. The CDR3 here is CASSKRTGGDETQYF. Written as DNA, the CDR3 is TGTGCCAGCAGCAAGCGGACAGGGGGTGATGAGACCCAGTACTTC.

The rearrangement uses TRBV6-6 and TRBJ2-2, with unresolved D. This CDR3 has 11 residues. Germline-derived CDR1 and CDR2 are MNHNY and SVGAGI (reference sequence). V was shortened by 8 bases and J by 7 bases, with 8 bases between the two germline ends. For the CDR3, the DNA is TGTGCCAGCGTAGAAGTCGGGGAGCTGTTTTTT. Its translation: CASVEVGELFF.

V is TRBV19 and J is TRBJ1-5, with D possibly matching TRBD1 (5 bases). Trimming stripped 5 bases from V and 5 bases from J, with 16 bases between. CDR1 and CDR2 (germline): LNHDA, SQIVND (reference sequence). The CDR3 length is 15 residues. The CDR3 is CASSSGLGGDQPQHF. DNA of the CDR3: TGTGCCAGTAGTTCCGGCCTCGGAGGGGATCAGCCCCAGCATTTT.